Following are 4 T cell receptor beta chains from one sample sequenced in a study of cytomegalovirus exposure and HLA in healthy donors. TCRdb's table, derived via immunoSEQ multiplex PCR, lists solely in-frame clones and lacks some. The table records approximately 270,000 clones, 85% to 90% of them present only once. Sample: PBMCs. The origin of the receptors is a woman younger than 30 in good health and CMV-seronegative.

This chain joins TRBV2 and TRBJ2-7, with 10 nucleotides matching TRBD2. This CDR3 spans 14 amino acids. Germline trimming cut 7 bases from V and 2 bases from J; bases unmatched to any gene: 5. Germline CDR1 SNHLY, CDR2 FYNNEI. The CDR3 spells CASKKSGGAYEQYF. Here the CDR3 DNA reads TGTGCCAGCAAGAAAAGCGGGGGGGCCTACGAGCAGTACTTC.

A few counts support this clone. The CDR3 nucleotides read TGTGCCAGCAGGCACAGGGGCGCAACCTACGAGCAGTACGTC. Translating gives CASRHRGATYEQYV. The J gene is TRBJ2-7, the V gene TRBV13; 7 bases match TRBD1. The junction had 7 bases not matched to a gene; V was cut back by 6 bases and J by 2 bases. The CDR3 runs to 14 residues. CDR1 PRHDT and CDR2 FYEKMQ come from the germline V gene (reference sequence).

The count of this clone is one. The V and J genes are TRBV5-1 and TRBJ1-2; the D is unclear. The germline CDR1 and CDR2 sequences are SGHRS and YFSETQ. V gave up 0 bases and J gave up 2 bases, with 11 bases separating them. CDR3 length: 15 residues. The CDR3 loop is CASSLDPWANYGYTF. CDR3 bases: TGCGCCAGCAGCTTGGATCCATGGGCAAACTATGGCTACACCTTC.

The V and J genes are TRBV10-2 and TRBJ1-1; weak D call: TRBD1 (6 bases). The CDR3 spans 13 residues. CDR1 and CDR2 from the germline V gene are WSHSY and SAAADI. Trimming pared 6 bases from V and 3 bases from J, leaving 11 bases between. This CDR3 is CASSSAGDTEAFF. The CDR3 DNA reads as TGCGCCAGCAGCTCCGCAGGGGACACTGAAGCTTTCTTT.